This T cell receptor (beta chain) was identified in a study of blood T cell repertoires in COVID-19. For the study at large: In each case, the material was cDNA or gDNA derived from T cells, B-cell-depleted T cells, or PBMCs.

V lost 5 bases and J 6 bases, leaving 12 bases between the germline ends. CDR3 length: 13 residues. From germline, CDR1 is KGHDR and CDR2 SFDVKD. Sequencing was performed with immunoSEQ multiplex PCR; in TCRdb, only in-frame clones are kept and a portion is missing. This table holds some 140,000 clones, more than 80% found once. The rearrangement links TRBV24-1 to TRBJ1-2; weak D call: TRBD1 (5 bases). This clonotype was sampled from a man aged 50-59 years with acute or convalescent COVID-19. Sequenced material: peripheral blood. CDR3 region: CATSVGGSHGYTF. Written as DNA, the CDR3 is TGTGCCACCAGTGTCGGGGGATCGCATGGCTACACCTTC.